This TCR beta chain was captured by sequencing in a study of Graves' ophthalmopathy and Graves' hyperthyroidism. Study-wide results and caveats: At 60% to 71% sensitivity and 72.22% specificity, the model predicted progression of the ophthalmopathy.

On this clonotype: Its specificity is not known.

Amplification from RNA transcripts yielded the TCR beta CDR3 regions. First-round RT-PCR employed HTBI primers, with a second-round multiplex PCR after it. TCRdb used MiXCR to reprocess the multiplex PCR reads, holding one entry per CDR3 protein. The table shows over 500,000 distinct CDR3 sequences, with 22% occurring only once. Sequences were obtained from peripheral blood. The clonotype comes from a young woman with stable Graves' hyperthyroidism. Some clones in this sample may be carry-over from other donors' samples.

The CDR3 sequence is CSAPTRQGFISEAFF. CDR3 bases: TGCAGTGCCCCTACCAGACAGGGATTTATCTCTGAAGCTTTCTTT. The rearrangement uses TRBV20-1 and TRBJ1-1, with 7 bases identical to TRBD1. The CDR3 totals 15 residues. Trimming at V came to 6 bases and at J to 6 bases, leaving 16 bases not matched to a gene. CDR1 and CDR2 (germline): DFQATT, SNEGSKA (reference sequence).